The next 17 T cell receptor beta chains were all read from a single sample in a study of blood T cell repertoires in COVID-19. Profiled with immunoSEQ multiplex PCR; TCRdb holds only in-frame clones, not every one. The sample records 270,000 or so clones, 65% to 90% being singletons. Sample: peripheral blood. These receptor sequences come from a human donor in a cohort sampled during active COVID-19.

The rearrangement uses TRBV27 and TRBJ2-7, with TRBD1 matching 8 bases. The germline V gene encodes CDR1 MNHEY and CDR2 SMNVEV (reference sequence). The CDR3 length is 14 residues. V lost 4 bases to trimming and J lost 4 bases; unmatched junction nucleotides: 6. The DNA of the CDR3 is TGTGCCAGCAGTTGGACAGGGAAGGGGTACGAGCAGTACTTC. It codes for CASSWTGKGYEQYF.

This clone has only one observation. V and J are TRBV6-4 and TRBJ2-2; D unclear. CDR3 length: 13 residues. The ends were cut back, 3 bases at V and 6 bases at J, with 8 bases in the middle. Germline V CDR1 and CDR2: MRHNA, SNTAGT. CDR3 sequence: CASSEYVPGELFF. Written as DNA, the CDR3 is TGTGCCAGCAGTGAATATGTTCCCGGGGAGCTGTTTTTT.

This rearrangement joins TRBV11-3 to TRBJ2-2, with 8 bases that match TRBD2. This CDR3 comprises 14 residues. Germline trimming cut 8 bases from V and 1 base from J; bases unmatched to any gene: 3. The germline V gene has CDR1 SGHNT and CDR2 YENEEA. Here the CDR3 reads CASREGGNTGELFF. The CDR3 DNA follows: TGTGCCAGCCGGGAGGGTGGGAACACCGGGGAGCTGTTTTTT.

With regard to this clone: The sample contains more than one DNA sequence encoding this CDR3. The chain employs TRBV19 and TRBJ2-3; weak D call: TRBD1 (6 bases). The CDR3 is 13 residues long. The V end lost 0 bases, the J end lost 5 bases, and 6 bases lay between the germline ends. Germline V gene data show CDR1 as LNHDA and CDR2 as SQIVND (reference sequence). The CDR3 sequence: CASSIDRGDTQYF. The CDR3 region has the DNA TGTGCCAGTAGTATAGACAGGGGAGATACGCAGTATTTT.

This clone was seen just once. The chain recombines TRBV7-9 with TRBJ2-5; 7 bases match TRBD1. The trim removed 5 bases at V and 2 bases at J, leaving 8 bases unmatched. CDR1 and CDR2 from the germline V gene are SEHNR and FQNEAQ (reference sequence). The CDR3 is made up of 15 amino acids. The CDR3 coding sequence is TGTGCCAGCAGCCCTTCCGGGACAGCACAAGAGACCCAGTACTTC. Its translation: CASSPSGTAQETQYF.

J is TRBJ2-3 and V is TRBV7-9, with 11 bases lining up with TRBD2. The CDR3 is made up of 16 amino acids. V was clipped by 0 bases and J by 1 base; unmatched bases: 0. The germline V gene has CDR1 SEHNR and CDR2 FQNEAQ (reference sequence). CDR3 DNA: TGTGCCAGCAGCTTAGCACTAGCGGGAGGCACAGATACGCAGTATTTT. Translating it yields CASSLALAGGTDTQYF.

The chain carries TRBV6-5 and TRBJ2-1; the D gene is possibly TRBD2 (6 bases). The germline gives CDR1 MNHEY, CDR2 SVGAGI. V shed 6 bases and J shed 6 bases, with 15 bases lying between them. The CDR3 is 14 amino acids. As DNA, the CDR3 is TGTGCCAGCAGCGCCGGGGGTTCGATCAATGAGCAGTTCTTC. Protein sequence: CASSAGGSINEQFF.

The chain employs TRBV5-8 and TRBJ2-3; TRBD1 matches at 7 bases. The J segment lost 9 bases and the V segment lost 2 bases, leaving 6 bases of the junction unmatched. The CDR3 contains 13 residues. CDR1 SGHTS and CDR2 YDEGEE come from the germline V gene. DNA for the CDR3: TGTGCCAGCAGCTTTACAGGGGCAAAGACGCAGTATTTT. It codes for CASSFTGAKTQYF. Full variable domain (rest looked up from reference TRBV5-8 and TRBJ2-3): EAGVTQSPTHLIKTRGQQATLRCSPISGHTSVYWYQQALGLGLQFLLWYDEGEERNRGNFPPRFSGRQFPNYSSELNVNALELEDSALYLCASSFTGAKTQYFGPGTRLTVL.

The J gene is TRBJ1-1, the V gene TRBV27, with 8 nucleotides matching TRBD1. The CDR3 extends over 18 amino acids. The trim removed 3 bases at V and 10 bases at J, leaving 22 bases unmatched. Germline V gene sequence: CDR1 MNHEY, CDR2 SMNVEV (reference sequence). The CDR3 DNA reads TGTGCCAGCAGTTTCAAACCAACCCTCAGGGGGCGCGGGTCTTCAGCTTTCTTT. It specifies CASSFKPTLRGRGSSAFF.

This clone appeared once. J is TRBJ1-1 and V is TRBV6-5, with D possibly being TRBD1 (5 bases). V lost 5 bases and J 2 bases, leaving 15 bases between the germline ends. Germline lookup yields CDR1 MNHEY and CDR2 SVGAGI. The CDR3 is made up of 15 amino acids. The CDR3 DNA sequence: TGTGCCAGCAGTCTTGACAGCATCCTCAACACTGAAGCTTTCTTT. Protein product: CASSLDSILNTEAFF.

The chain recombines TRBV5-5 with TRBJ1-2; D remains unclear. Germline V gene sequence: CDR1 SGHKS, CDR2 YYEKEE (reference sequence). The CDR3 has 12 residues. V was shortened by 0 bases and J by 8 bases, with 8 bases between the two germline ends. CDR3 protein: CASSLGTLGYTF. CDR3 in DNA: TGTGCCAGCAGCTTGGGGACTCTGGGCTACACCTTC.

The chain is built from TRBV6-1 and TRBJ2-1; D gene ambiguous. The CDR3 runs to 13 residues. The V gene's germline CDR1 is MNHNS and CDR2 SASEGT. The V end lost 1 base, the J end lost 6 bases, and 7 bases lay between the germline ends. CDR3 sequence (DNA): TGTGCCAGCAGTGAAGTTATGGCCAATGAGCAGTTCTTC. It yields the protein CASSEVMANEQFF.

The rearrangement links TRBV18 to TRBJ2-6, with TRBD2 matching over 7 bases. The CDR3 length is 18 residues. V shed 5 bases and J 0 bases; nucleotides not matched to a gene: 10. The germline V gene encodes CDR1 KGHSH and CDR2 LQKENI. The CDR3: CASSSRGVESSGANVLTF. DNA for the CDR3: TGTGCCAGCTCAAGCCGGGGGGTGGAAAGCTCTGGGGCCAACGTCCTGACTTTC.

CDR3 nucleotide sequence: TGTGCCACCAGCAGAGATCAAAGGGACAACCTGAACACTGAAGCTTTCTTT. Translating it yields CATSRDQRDNLNTEAFF. V is TRBV15 and J is TRBJ1-1, with TRBD1 as a possible D gene (6 bases). From germline, CDR1 is LNHNV and CDR2 YYDKDF (reference sequence). The CDR3 runs to 17 residues. V was clipped by 0 bases and J by 0 bases, with 14 bases between them.

CDR3 sequence: CASSPFGQGNYGYTF. The CDR3 nucleotides are TGTGCCAGCTCACCCTTCGGACAGGGAAACTATGGCTACACCTTC. V and J are TRBV18 and TRBJ1-2; 8 bases line up with TRBD1. Germline V CDR1 and CDR2: KGHSH, LQKENI. This CDR3 is 15 amino acids long. The J segment lost 2 bases and the V segment lost 3 bases, leaving 5 bases of the junction unmatched.

With regard to this clone: This sample includes further DNA sequences coding for the same CDR3. The V call is TRBV4-3, the J call TRBJ2-1, with 13 bases matching TRBD2. This CDR3 spans 14 amino acids. The V and J ends lost 4 bases and 7 bases, in that order; junction bases with no gene match: 1. Germline V gene sequence: CDR1 LGHNA, CDR2 YSLEER. CDR3 sequence reads: CASSPGLAGNEQFF. CDR3 DNA sequence: TGCGCCAGCAGCCCGGGACTAGCGGGGAATGAGCAGTTCTTC.

The chain uses TRBV4-2 and TRBJ1-2, with a possible D match to TRBD1 (5 bases). This CDR3 is 15 amino acids long. Germline V gene data show CDR1 as LGHNA and CDR2 as YNFKEQ. The V end lost 0 bases, the J end lost 4 bases, and 12 bases lay between the germline ends. CDR3 residues: CASSQEGPSSYGYTF. The CDR3 DNA sequence: TGTGCCAGCAGCCAAGAGGGGCCCTCTAGCTATGGCTACACCTTC.